This T cell receptor (beta chain) was retrieved from a study of CD8+ T cells in alopecia areata. As the sequencing template, cDNA was produced by extracting RNA and reverse transcribing it. Method: immunoSEQ multiplex PCR; TCRdb's copy keeps in-frame clones and lacks some. The sample records tens of thousands of clones, around 62% being singletons. Comment on this clone: Its antigen is unknown.

Study results and limitations: Normal skin contains resident alphabeta T cells, and these are also sequenced in scalp samples. Lesional scalp, especially alopecia totalis/universalis, showed higher clonality than normal scalp.

The CD4+ cells of about five biomarker-study patients went through sorting. This sorting yielded CD25+CD127- cells. Both peripheral blood and punch biopsies of lesional scalp skin were obtained from patients who had alopecia areata. CD4+ and CD8+ T cells were sorted from PBMCs stained for CD3, CD4 and CD8. This CDR3 is built from 15 residues. Germline V lookup: CDR1 MDHEN, CDR2 SYDVKM. The V gene end was trimmed by 2 bases and the J gene end by 10 bases; junction bases not matched to a gene: 8. The chain uses TRBV28 and TRBJ1-6; 7 bases are shared with TRBD1. This clonotype was obtained from a human donor with alopecia areata. Sequencing used CD4+ Tregs sorted from blood. The CDR3 protein is CASSLADRVLSPLHF. The CDR3 DNA reads TGTGCCAGCAGTTTAGCTGACAGGGTGCTATCACCCCTCCACTTT.